This T cell receptor (beta chain) emerged from a study of regulatory T cells in long-lasting Graves disease. Combining iRepertoire HTBI primers with Arm-PCR of CDR3 regions, the authors built TCR beta libraries. A single record per CDR3 protein comes from TCRdb applying MiXCR to the multiplex PCR reads. The table shows about 450,000 distinct CDR3 sequences, with about a quarter occurring only once. Ten or more counts support this clonotype. The target antigen is unknown. Documented time point: persistent/refractory GD, antithyroid drugs over 5 years with positive TRAb. The TCR library was made from RNA extracted from PBMCs. EDTA tubes received roughly 9.7 milliliters of drawn peripheral blood. Study outcomes and limitations: Sample size was small, which may have lowered accuracy. TCR diversity was lower in persistent than newly diagnosed Graves' disease.

The clonotype originates from a female donor with Graves disease. The specimen was peripheral blood mononuclear cells (PBMCs), collected when the disease was refractory, from a patient treated with antithyroid drugs.

The CDR3 nucleotides read TGTGCCACCAGTCCTGACTCCTACGAGCAGTACTTC. Its translation: CATSPDSYEQYF. This rearrangement joins TRBV24-1 to TRBJ2-7; D uncertain. V dropped 6 bases and J dropped 0 bases, with 5 bases sitting between them. The germline V gene has CDR1 KGHDR and CDR2 SFDVKD. The CDR3 has 12 amino acids.